The next 6 T cell receptor beta chains were all read from a single sample in a study of control samples from healthy donors and cancer patients. The method was immunoSEQ multiplex PCR; TCRdb's version includes in-frame clones alone and lacks a portion of them. The sample consists of fewer than 300,000 clones, 82% of them appearing once. Sequences were obtained from PBMCs. The origin of the receptors is a woman aged 60-75 years with lung cancer.

This clone came up once. The chain uses TRBV7-9 and TRBJ2-5; a weak D match, TRBD1 (6 bases). Germline V gene lookup returns CDR1 SEHNR and CDR2 FQNEAQ (reference sequence). The CDR3 is made up of 14 amino acids. Trimming took off 4 bases at V and 5 bases at J, with 14 bases between the two ends. The CDR3 region has the DNA TGTGCCAGCAGCTATCAGGGGTCCGGGGAGACCCAGTACTTC. Amino acid sequence: CASSYQGSGETQYF. The full variable domain, its missing parts supplied by reference TRBV7-9 and TRBJ2-5, is DTGVSQNPRHKITKRGQNVTFRCDPISEHNRLYWYRQTLGQGPEFLTYFQNEAQLEKSRLLSDRFSAERPKGSFSTLEIQRTEQGDSAMYLCASSYQGSGETQYFGPGTRLLVL.

The rearrangement joins TRBV5-1 to TRBJ1-1; D call uncertain. Germline CDR1 and CDR2: SGHRS and YFSETQ. Between the trimmed V and J ends, which lost 4 bases and 4 bases, there was a span of 17 bases. This CDR3 is 15 amino acids long. The CDR3: CASSPGPRAVTEAFF. The CDR3 bases are TGCGCCAGCAGCCCGGGCCCGAGGGCAGTCACTGAAGCTTTCTTT.

The J gene is TRBJ2-3, the V gene TRBV12-3 or TRBV12-4; D gene unclear. This CDR3 is built from 12 residues. The V end lost 7 bases, the J end lost 6 bases, and 11 bases lay between the germline ends. The CDR3: CASTASADTQYF. DNA for the CDR3: TGTGCCAGCACCGCGAGTGCGGATACGCAGTATTTT.

The V gene is TRBV27, the J gene TRBJ2-7; the match to TRBD2 covers 12 bases. With 6 bases clipped from V and 4 bases from J, the junction kept 10 bases outside the gene matches. Germline loops: CDR1 MNHEY, CDR2 SMNVEV (reference sequence). CDR3 length: 16 amino acids. The CDR3 DNA follows: TGTGCCAGCAGCAACCAACCTAGCGGGAGGGTTTACGAGCAGTACTTC. Its protein is CASSNQPSGRVYEQYF.

This rearrangement joins TRBV5-1 to TRBJ2-1; TRBD2 agrees at 9 bases. V shed 4 bases, J shed 7 bases, and the junction held 12 bases outside the gene matches. The CDR3 has 16 residues. CDR1 and CDR2 (germline): SGHRS, YFSETQ. The CDR3 DNA is TGCGCCAGCAGCCTGGCGGGAGGGCCAGAGGTTAATGAGCAGTTCTTC. Protein product: CASSLAGGPEVNEQFF.

The chain employs TRBV5-1 and TRBJ2-4, with 7 bases matching TRBD1. The V and J ends lost 0 bases and 7 bases, in that order; junction bases with no gene match: 7. Germline CDR1 and CDR2: SGHRS and YFSETQ. CDR3 length: 15 amino acids. The CDR3 region has the DNA TGCGCCAGCAGCTTGGGAGGGGGACAGAGCAACATTCAGTACTTC. Translation: CASSLGGGQSNIQYF.